One and the same sample provided the 25 T cell receptor beta chains below, sequenced in a study of shared clonotypes between healthy human individuals (dated by TCRdb to the early 2020s). The receptor library was made with the immunoSEQ multiplex PCR assay. The table comes from immuneACCESS by way of TCRdb, which keeps in-frame sequences with V and J called. Part of the clones is missing from these tables; in studies checked, under half for an unresolved V gene and the rest for unknown reasons. This sample comprises millions of clones, 85% to 95% of them detected only once. The top ten hold more than 0.1% of the sample. The sequenced sample was naive CD4+ T cells sorted from blood. Sample cell subset or site, as interpreted from the label and publication: CD45RA+ positively selected. Source of these receptors: a man between 18 and 29 years old in good health.

The V and J genes are TRBV28 and TRBJ1-4, with 10 bases aligning to TRBD1. The CDR3 covers 15 residues. Germline V gene sequence: CDR1 MDHEN, CDR2 SYDVKM. V gave up 6 bases and J gave up 8 bases; unmatched junction bases: 9. The CDR3 loop is CASRPPGQGREKLFF. The CDR3 DNA is TGTGCCAGCAGACCACCGGGACAGGGGCGGGAAAAACTGTTTTTT.

The chain employs TRBV7-9 and TRBJ1-5; D unresolved. Looked up from germline, CDR1 is SEHNR and CDR2 is FQNEAQ (reference sequence). The CDR3 loop spans 13 amino acids. Deletions cut 1 base from V and 9 bases from J, with 10 bases between. CDR3: CASSLGSGAPQHF. In DNA, the CDR3 is TGTGCCAGCAGCTTAGGCTCGGGCGCGCCCCAGCATTTT.

The chain carries TRBV5-8 and TRBJ1-5, with 7 positions matching TRBD1. This CDR3 region has 19 residues. J lost 5 bases, V lost 0 bases, and 17 bases had no gene match. Germline CDR1 and CDR2: SGHTS and YDEGEE. CDR3 sequence reads: CASSLATLTGSGMDQPQHF. The CDR3 DNA sequence: TGTGCCAGCAGCTTGGCCACCCTGACAGGGTCAGGGATGGATCAGCCCCAGCATTTT.

The chain combines TRBV5-1 with TRBJ1-3; D is possibly TRBD1 (5 bases). V was cut by 7 bases and J by 2 bases, with 13 bases left in between. The CDR3 loop spans 14 amino acids. In germline, CDR1 is SGHRS, CDR2 YFSETQ. The DNA of the CDR3 is TGCGCCAGCGCTGAAACGGGACCTGGAAACACCATATATTTT. Translated: CASAETGPGNTIYF.

This clone occurred once. This sequence joins TRBV2 and TRBJ1-1, with 9 bases matching TRBD1. Germline-derived CDR1 and CDR2 are SNHLY and FYNNEI. Germline trimming cut 4 bases from V and 1 base from J; bases unmatched to any gene: 4. This CDR3 has 15 residues. CDR3 region: CASSGQGQGNTEAFF. The CDR3 DNA sequence: TGTGCCAGCAGTGGACAGGGACAGGGGAACACTGAAGCTTTCTTT.

This chain connects TRBV5-1 to TRBJ2-5; 9 nucleotides match TRBD2. Trimming cost V 0 bases and J 4 bases; bases outside gene matches: 7. The CDR3 contains 16 residues. Germline V gives CDR1 SGHRS, CDR2 YFSETQ. The DNA for the CDR3 is TGCGCCAGCAGCTTGGCCCCGGGACTAGCACTAGAGACCCAGTACTTC. Translation gives CASSLAPGLALETQYF.

The rearrangement joins TRBV30 to TRBJ1-4; D uncertain. Trimming left V 3 bases short and J 8 bases short, with 16 bases between. Germline V gives CDR1 GTSNPN, CDR2 SVGIG (reference sequence). CDR3 size: 14 residues. This chain's CDR3 is CAWSTARGPEKLFF. The CDR3 bases are TGTGCCTGGAGCACCGCTAGAGGGCCGGAAAAACTGTTTTTT.

The V gene is TRBV7-2, the J gene TRBJ2-2; the D gene is possibly TRBD1 (6 bases). Germline CDR1 and CDR2: SGHTA and FQGNSA. This CDR3 comprises 12 residues. Trimming pared 6 bases from V and 5 bases from J, leaving 7 bases between. The CDR3 loop is CASSQGTGELFF. CDR3 DNA: TGTGCCAGCAGTCAGGGGACCGGGGAGCTGTTTTTT. Combining the CDR3 with reference TRBV7-2 and TRBJ2-2 gives the whole variable domain GAGVSQSPSNKVTEKGKDVELRCDPISGHTALYWYRQSLGQGLEFLIYFQGNSAPDKSGLPSDRFSAERTGGSVSTLTIQRTQQEDSAVYLCASSQGTGELFFGEGSRLTVL.

On this clone itself: It may be a read error: a sequence one base away is much more abundant. This sample also contains other DNA sequences that code for the same CDR3. The J gene is TRBJ2-7, the V gene TRBV7-2; 8 positions agree with TRBD2. CDR1 and CDR2 (germline): SGHTA, FQGNSA. The CDR3 covers 15 residues. Trimming removed 1 base from V and 2 bases from J; junction bases left unmatched: 4. CDR3 region: CASSLVPGGPYEQYF. CDR3 bases: TGTGCCAGCAGCTTAGTTCCGGGAGGGCCCTACGAGCAGTACTTC.

The chain links TRBV18 to TRBJ1-1, with 7 positions matching TRBD1. Unmatched junction bases numbered 7, after V lost 4 bases and J lost 8 bases. This CDR3 is built from 13 residues. Germline-derived CDR1 and CDR2 are KGHSH and LQKENI. The CDR3 DNA follows: TGTGCCAGCTCACGAGGCATACAGGGGGAAGCTTTCTTT. This codes for CASSRGIQGEAFF.

This chain uses TRBV30 with TRBJ2-7, with TRBD2 matching over 9 bases. From germline, CDR1 is GTSNPN and CDR2 SVGIG (reference sequence). The J segment lost 6 bases and the V segment lost 1 base, leaving 13 bases of the junction unmatched. The CDR3 contains 16 residues. The CDR3 nucleotides are TGTGCCTGGAGTGCAGTTCCCCCGGGACTAGCTGGCGAGCAGTACTTC. Its translation is CAWSAVPPGLAGEQYF.

This chain connects TRBV5-1 to TRBJ2-7; 7 positions match TRBD1. The germline gives CDR1 SGHRS, CDR2 YFSETQ. V was pared by 5 bases and J by 5 bases, with 10 bases of the junction left unmatched. CDR3 length: 14 residues. The CDR3 DNA sequence: TGCGCCAGCAGTCTTGGGACAGACACCAACGAGCAGTACTTC. Its translation: CASSLGTDTNEQYF. Complete variable domain (other parts from reference TRBV5-1 and TRBJ2-7): KAGVTQTPRYLIKTRGQQVTLSCSPISGHRSVSWYQQTPGQGLQFLFEYFSETQRNKGNFPGRFSGRQFSNSRSEMNVSTLELGDSALYLCASSLGTDTNEQYFGPGTRLTVT.

V usage is TRBV10-3 and J usage is TRBJ2-7, with D perhaps matching TRBD1 or TRBD2 (5 bases each). Germline loops: CDR1 ENHRY, CDR2 SYGVKD. The CDR3 extends over 13 amino acids. The ends were cut back, 0 bases at V and 5 bases at J, with 8 bases in the middle. The CDR3 loop reads CAISESGVDEQYF. For the CDR3, the DNA is TGTGCCATCAGTGAGTCGGGGGTCGACGAGCAGTACTTC.

This chain joins TRBV5-6 and TRBJ2-1; 7 positions match TRBD1. The ends lost 4 bases at V and 7 bases at J; junction bases unmatched: 14. The CDR3 extends over 16 amino acids. CDR1 and CDR2 from the germline V gene are SGHDT and YYEEEE. The CDR3: CASSRNPGQLLNEQFF. DNA for the CDR3: TGTGCCAGCAGCAGAAACCCGGGACAGCTTCTAAATGAGCAGTTCTTC.

The chain carries TRBV5-1 and TRBJ2-7; D not resolved. Germline CDR1 reads SGHRS; CDR2 reads YFSETQ. The CDR3 length is 12 residues. V lost 6 bases to trimming and J lost 0 bases, with 7 bases between them. The CDR3 DNA is TGCGCCAGCATTCCTGTCTCCTACGAGCAGTACTTC. This codes for CASIPVSYEQYF.

The rearrangement links TRBV9 to TRBJ1-1; the match to TRBD1 covers 9 bases. The CDR3 consists of 16 residues. V shed 3 bases, J shed 2 bases, and the junction held 8 bases outside the gene matches. CDR1 and CDR2 (germline): SGDLS, YYNGEE. The DNA of the CDR3 is TGTGCCAGCAGCGCTCGTCACAGGGGGCGAAACACTGAAGCTTTCTTT. This translates into CASSARHRGRNTEAFF.

The rearrangement links TRBV21-1 to TRBJ1-5; TRBD1, the table's D call, was not compared with the DNA. TRBV21-1 represents a pseudogene. The CDR3 consists of 18 residues. The CDR3 DNA reads as TGTGCCAGCAGCATGCGGGACAGCCCCGGGGAGAAAAATCAGCCCCAGCATTTT. It translates to CASSMRDSPGEKNQPQHF.

This clone was picked up a small number of times. The chain has TRBV25-1 and TRBJ1-2; maybe TRBD1 (6 bases). CDR3 length: 15 amino acids. V was cut by 2 bases and J by 4 bases, with 14 bases left in between. Germline lookup yields CDR1 MGHDK and CDR2 SYGVNS. CDR3 sequence (DNA): TGTGCCAGCAGTGAAACTCAGGGGCAGGGCTATGGCTACACCTTC. This sequence encodes CASSETQGQGYGYTF.

This chain uses TRBV4-3 with TRBJ2-1; 12 bases line up with TRBD2. The CDR3 spans 19 residues. V was clipped by 0 bases and J by 1 base; unmatched bases: 7. Germline values: CDR1 LGHNA, CDR2 YSLEER. The chain's CDR3 is CASSQELAGGLVSYNEQFF. The DNA of the CDR3 is TGCGCCAGCAGCCAAGAGCTAGCGGGAGGGTTGGTTTCCTACAATGAGCAGTTCTTC.

This chain connects TRBV9 to TRBJ2-5; D gene uncertain. This CDR3 contains 9 residues. The V end lost 6 bases, the J end lost 3 bases, and 0 bases lay between the germline ends. Per the germline V gene, CDR1 is SGDLS and CDR2 is YYNGEE. This CDR3 reads CASKETQYF. CDR3 coding DNA: TGTGCCAGCAAAGAGACCCAGTACTTC.

A remark on this clone: The same CDR3 also results from other DNA sequences found in this sample. The V call is TRBV2, the J call TRBJ2-1; D remains ambiguous. This CDR3 has 12 amino acids. Trimming took off 4 bases at V and 4 bases at J, with 5 bases between the two ends. Germline values: CDR1 SNHLY, CDR2 FYNNEI. The CDR3 DNA follows: TGTGCCAGCAGTGTCGGTTACAATGAGCAGTTCTTC. It is translated as CASSVGYNEQFF.

The rearrangement joins TRBV2 to TRBJ1-2, with 7 bases aligning to TRBD1. Germline CDR1 reads SNHLY; CDR2 reads FYNNEI. The CDR3 is made up of 13 amino acids. V shed 7 bases, J shed 0 bases, and the junction held 2 bases outside the gene matches. The CDR3 reads CASTQGANYGYTF. The CDR3, as DNA: TGTGCCAGCACGCAGGGGGCTAACTATGGCTACACCTTC. Supplemented by reference TRBV2 and TRBJ1-2, the full variable domain reads EPEVTQTPSHQVTQMGQEVILRCVPISNHLYFYWYRQILGQKVEFLVSFYNNEISEKSEIFDDQFSVERPDGSNFTLKIRSTKLEDSAMYFCASTQGANYGYTFGSGTRLTVV.

Notes on this clone: This CDR3 is also generated by other DNA sequences in the sample. The genes are TRBV6-1 and TRBJ2-7, with 10 bases that match TRBD2. CDR1 MNHNS and CDR2 SASEGT come from the germline V gene. V shed 6 bases and J 3 bases; nucleotides not matched to a gene: 2. The CDR3 covers 13 residues. CDR3 sequence reads: CASRASGGYEQYF. CDR3 bases: TGTGCCAGCAGGGCTAGCGGGGGCTACGAGCAGTACTTC.

This clone showed up just a few times. The chain is built from TRBV27 and TRBJ1-6, with D possibly being TRBD1 (6 bases). CDR3 size: 15 residues. V was trimmed by 5 bases and J by 14 bases, leaving 22 bases between them. Germline V CDR1 and CDR2: MNHEY, SMNVEV (reference sequence). Here the CDR3 reads CASSPPWGPQGTLHF. CDR3 DNA sequence: TGTGCCAGCAGTCCCCCGTGGGGGCCTCAAGGCACCCTCCACTTT.

This clone was observed a single time. The V call is TRBV7-9, the J call TRBJ1-1; D gene ambiguous. V lost 3 bases and J 1 base, leaving 21 bases between the germline ends. The V gene's germline CDR1 is SEHNR and CDR2 FQNEAQ (reference sequence). The length of the CDR3 is 18 residues. This CDR3 is CASSFSPLSGAQNTEAFF. The CDR3 DNA sequence: TGTGCCAGCAGCTTCTCCCCCTTATCCGGTGCCCAGAACACTGAAGCTTTCTTT. The whole variable domain, filled in from reference TRBV7-9 and TRBJ1-1, reads DTGVSQNPRHKITKRGQNVTFRCDPISEHNRLYWYRQTLGQGPEFLTYFQNEAQLEKSRLLSDRFSAERPKGSFSTLEIQRTEQGDSAMYLCASSFSPLSGAQNTEAFFGQGTRLTVV.